The rows below give T cell receptor beta chains drawn from one sample of a study of cytomegalovirus exposure and HLA in healthy donors. Generated by immunoSEQ multiplex PCR, the TCRdb table keeps only in-frame clones and is missing some. The sample lists around 70,000 clones, 65% to 85% occurring once. The sample taken for sequencing was PBMCs. Receptors originate from a man aged 70 or older in good health and CMV-seronegative. The CDR3 runs from the conserved cysteine through the conserved F or W. A D gene is named only where the DNA matches it firmly. Rows may omit the clone size; those that give it use once, few, many or a size class.

v_call	clone_size	d_call	j_call	cdr3_nt	cdr3_aa
TRBV27	-	-	TRBJ2-4	TGTGCCAGCAGTTTAGGTGGGGCCGGCAAAAACATTCAGTACTTC	CASSLGGAGKNIQYF
TRBV7-2	-	-	TRBJ2-2	TGTGCCAGCAGCTTGGTAGAATTGAACACCGGGGAGCTGTTTTTT	CASSLVELNTGELFF
TRBV14	-	-	TRBJ1-2	TGTGCCAGCAGCCAAGATTGGCAGTATGGCTACACCTTC	CASSQDWQYGYTF
TRBV6-6	-	TRBD2	TRBJ2-1	TGTGCCAGCATCCCTAGCGGATACTACAATGAGCAGTTCTTC	CASIPSGYYNEQFF
TRBV7-2	-	-	TRBJ2-7	TGTGCCAGCAGCTCCAACTACGAGCAGTACTTC	CASSSNYEQYF
TRBV5-1	-	-	TRBJ1-6	TGCGCCAGCAGCGGAGGCCCGGATGGCTCCTATAATTCACCCCTCCACTTT	CASSGGPDGSYNSPLHF
TRBV13	-	TRBD2	TRBJ2-3	TGTGCCAGCAGCCTACGACTAGCGGGGGGAAACACAGATACGCAGTATTTT	CASSLRLAGGNTDTQYF
TRBV9	-	TRBD2	TRBJ2-3	TGTGCCAGCAGCGCTGGACTAGCGGGGGGTTACACAGATACGCAGTATTTT	CASSAGLAGGYTDTQYF
TRBV6-5	-	-	TRBJ1-1	TGTGCCAGCAGTTACGGTGGAGCCACTGAAGCTTTCTTT	CASSYGGATEAFF
TRBV7-6	-	TRBD1	TRBJ2-5	TGTGCCAGCAGCCTCGGGGGACAGGGGCAAGAGACCCAGTACTTC	CASSLGGQGQETQYF
TRBV30	few	TRBD1	TRBJ1-1	TGTGCCTGGAGTAGACAGGGGGACACTGAAGCTTTCTTT	CAWSRQGDTEAFF
TRBV6-1	-	-	TRBJ2-3	TGTGCCAGCAGTGCTGGGGGGGCAGGCACAGATACGCAGTATTTT	CASSAGGAGTDTQYF
TRBV29-1	few	TRBD1	TRBJ1-2	TGCAGCGTTGACCCAACACAGGGGGCAAGGCGAGGCTACACCTTC	CSVDPTQGARRGYTF
TRBV6-6	-	-	TRBJ2-3	TGTGCCAGCAGTTACTCTATCGACCGGGGGACGCAGTATTTT	CASSYSIDRGTQYF
TRBV7-9	few	TRBD2	TRBJ2-1	TGTGCCAGCGAAGCGGGAGTATCCTACAATGAGCAGTTCTTC	CASEAGVSYNEQFF
TRBV6-1	once	-	TRBJ2-7	TGTGCCAGCAGTGAAGGGGCAGGGCTGGACGAGCAGTACTTC	CASSEGAGLDEQYF
TRBV5-1	-	TRBD1	TRBJ1-3	TGCGCCAGCAGCAGAGGGACAGGGGGCCTCGTGGGAACTGGAAACACCATATATTTT	CASSRGTGGLVGTGNTIYF
TRBV19	-	-	TRBJ2-7	TGTGCCAGTAGTACAGCTAGATACGAGCAGTACTTC	CASSTARYEQYF
TRBV7-2	-	-	TRBJ1-1	TGTGCCAGCAGCTTAGTTGGGGCAGGGAACACTGAAGCTTTCTTT	CASSLVGAGNTEAFF
TRBV11-2	-	TRBD1	TRBJ2-3	TGTGCCAGCAGCGGCAGGGGGCTATCCACAGATACGCAGTATTTT	CASSGRGLSTDTQYF